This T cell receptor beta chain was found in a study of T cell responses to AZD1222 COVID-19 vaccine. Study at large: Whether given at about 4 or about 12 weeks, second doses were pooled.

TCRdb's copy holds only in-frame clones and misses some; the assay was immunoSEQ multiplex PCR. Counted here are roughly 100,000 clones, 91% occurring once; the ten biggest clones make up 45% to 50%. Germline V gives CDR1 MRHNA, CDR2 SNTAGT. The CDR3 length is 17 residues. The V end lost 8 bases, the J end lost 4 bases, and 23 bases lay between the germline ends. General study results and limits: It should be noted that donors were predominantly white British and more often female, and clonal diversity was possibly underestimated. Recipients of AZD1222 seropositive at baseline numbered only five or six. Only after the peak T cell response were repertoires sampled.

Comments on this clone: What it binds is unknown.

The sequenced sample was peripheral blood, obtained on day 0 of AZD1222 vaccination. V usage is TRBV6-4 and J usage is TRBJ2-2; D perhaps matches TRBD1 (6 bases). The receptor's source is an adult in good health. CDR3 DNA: TGTGCCAGCGTAAACAAGAGTCACAGGGTACGCACCGGGGAGCTGTTTTTT. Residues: CASVNKSHRVRTGELFF.